This is a list of T cell receptor beta chains from one sample in a study of vaccination and CD4 T cells after COVID-19. TCRdb reanalysed the PCR reads using MiXCR and keeps one entry per CDR3 protein. The data contain about 14,000 distinct CDR3 sequences, around 53% of them singletons. No antigen has been identified for these receptors. Material: CD4+ T cells from blood, cultured in vitro. These receptors all come from a human donor who had recovered from COVID-19. The CDR3 runs from the conserved cysteine through the conserved F or W. Each record gives: V gene, CDR3 protein.

TRBV14 | CASSTYTGYLEETQYF
TRBV20-1 | CSARVDEHRSYNEQFF
TRBV6-1 | CASSEALIGGANTGELFF
TRBV27 | CASSTQGREGEQYF
TRBV19 | CASQSNGLGNSLQYF
TRBV4-1 | CASSQAGLIGGETQYF
TRBV20-1 | CSAGVLQGGFYEQYF
TRBV24-1 | CATSDVSTDTQYF
TRBV12-3/TRBV12-4 | CASSFAWNTEAFF
TRBV20-1 | CSAVGQENTGELFF
TRBV7-3 | CASSPKRSGMGSSYNEQFF
TRBV19 | CASRGRNTEAFF
TRBV6-1 | CASSGNLYEQYF
TRBV12-2 | CASRFGLAGVRDTQYF
TRBV20-1 | CSATTGATEAFF
TRBV7-3 | CASSSGRYNEQFF
TRBV20-1 | CSARDTGELFF
TRBV28 | CASRGHSGLGQETQYF
TRBV7-9 | CASSSPSYEQYF
TRBV15 | CATSRRLAGTTDTQYF
TRBV27 | CASSRSVAGEETQYF
TRBV7-2 | CASSRGLAGRLGETQYF
TRBV19 | CASLSGARRTEAFF